Presented here are 30 T cell receptor beta chains from one specimen sequenced in a study of T cells in Graves' hyperthyroidism and ophthalmopathy. Amplified TCR beta CDR3 regions came from RNA transcripts. Initially, a first-round RT-PCR of the TCR CDR3 employed the HTBI primer set. TCRdb re-derived calls from the multiplex PCR reads in MiXCR, one entry per CDR3 protein. This sample carries 650,000 to 800,000 distinct CDR3 sequences, 45% of them seen once, and the ten largest clones take about 7.7%. Specimen: peripheral blood or thyroid tissue (not recorded which). The receptors stem from an adult man with Graves' disease, either hyperthyroidism or ophthalmopathy (not recorded which).

The chain carries TRBV29-1 and TRBJ1-1; perhaps TRBD1 as D (6 bases). Germline V gives CDR1 SQVTM, CDR2 ANQGSEA. This CDR3 is built from 13 residues. The V end was cut by 8 bases, the J end by 5 bases, with 18 bases between. CDR3 residues: CSLYPGTTTEAFF. In DNA, the CDR3 is TGCAGCTTGTATCCGGGGACAACGACTGAAGCTTTCTTT.

The V gene is TRBV20-1, the J gene TRBJ1-5; D is unclear. V lost 4 bases to trimming and J lost 0 bases, with 13 bases between them. Germline-derived CDR1 and CDR2 are DFQATT and SNEGSKA (reference sequence). The CDR3 loop spans 15 amino acids. CDR3 protein: CSATPRRLSNQPQHF. The CDR3 nucleotides are TGCAGTGCTACGCCTCGGAGACTTAGCAATCAGCCCCAGCATTTT.

V usage is TRBV24-1 and J usage is TRBJ1-1; D is undetermined. V lost 4 bases, J lost 3 bases, and 11 bases lay in between. Looked up from germline, CDR1 is KGHDR and CDR2 is SFDVKD. This CDR3 comprises 14 residues. In DNA, the CDR3 is TGTGCCACCAGTGACGGCTTCGGATACACTGAAGCTTTCTTT. It translates to CATSDGFGYTEAFF.

This chain uses TRBV24-1 with TRBJ1-5; 8 positions agree with TRBD1. CDR1 is KGHDR and CDR2 is SFDVKD in the germline V gene. This CDR3 is built from 14 residues. With 6 bases clipped from V and 6 bases from J, the junction kept 6 bases outside the gene matches. The CDR3 coding sequence is TGTGCCACCAGTCAGGACAGGGCCAGTCAGCCCCAGCATTTT. Translating gives CATSQDRASQPQHF.

This clonotype was observed a handful of times. This chain uses TRBV25-1 with TRBJ1-4; TRBD1 matches at 8 bases. Trimming cost V 5 bases and J 4 bases; bases outside gene matches: 3. The CDR3 covers 14 residues. CDR1 is MGHDK, CDR2 SYGVNS, per germline. CDR3 protein: CASSSGGSNEKLFF. In DNA form, the CDR3 reads TGTGCCAGCAGTTCAGGGGGCAGTAATGAAAAACTGTTTTTT.

The chain employs TRBV7-8 and TRBJ2-7; no clear D gene. The DNA matches TRBJ2-1 better at its end, which makes the J call doubtful. The CDR3 consists of 12 residues. Germline V CDR1 and CDR2: SGHVS, FQNEAQ. The CDR3 DNA is TGTGCCAGCAGCTTGGGCAGTAATGAGCAGTTCTTC. It is translated as CASSLGSNEQFF.

This chain joins TRBV7-2 and TRBJ1-3; D remains unclear. Germline CDR1 reads SGHTA; CDR2 reads FQGNSA. The CDR3 length is 14 residues. The V and J ends lost 5 bases and 4 bases respectively, with 12 bases between them. DNA for the CDR3: TGTGCCAGCAGCGTTAAGGGATCCGGAAACACCATATATTTT. Its translation is CASSVKGSGNTIYF. Full variable domain (remainder filled in from reference TRBV7-2 and TRBJ1-3): GAGVSQSPSNKVTEKGKDVELRCDPISGHTALYWYRQSLGQGLEFLIYFQGNSAPDKSGLPSDRFSAERTGGSVSTLTIQRTQQEDSAVYLCASSVKGSGNTIYFGEGSWLTVV.

This clonotype was seen a handful of times. The chain carries TRBV7-6 and TRBJ1-2; TRBD1 is a possible D gene (5 bases). Between the trimmed V and J ends, which lost 1 base and 3 bases, there was a span of 12 bases. The CDR3 is made up of 15 amino acids. From germline, CDR1 is SGHVS and CDR2 FNYEAQ. CDR3 in amino acids: CASSLDGGNDYGYTF. CDR3 DNA: TGTGCCAGCAGCTTAGACGGGGGAAATGACTATGGCTACACCTTC. Using reference TRBV7-6 and TRBJ1-2 for the parts outside the CDR3, the full variable domain is GAGVSQSPRYKVTKRGQDVALRCDPISGHVSLYWYRQALGQGPEFLTYFNYEAQQDKSGLPNDRFSAERPEGSISTLTIQRTEQRDSAMYRCASSLDGGNDYGYTFGSGTRLTVV.

This clonotype turned up a few times. The rearrangement uses TRBV19 and TRBJ1-1, with D possibly matching TRBD1 (5 bases). The length of the CDR3 is 14 residues. Looked up from germline, CDR1 is LNHDA and CDR2 is SQIVND (reference sequence). Trimming cost V 7 bases and J 1 base, with 13 bases left between them. CDR3 nucleotide sequence: TGTGCCAGTATAAGGAGGGGAGGGAACACTGAAGCTTTCTTT. Residues: CASIRRGGNTEAFF. The variable domain in full, with the rest retrieved from reference TRBV19 and TRBJ1-1, is DGGITQSPKYLFRKEGQNVTLSCEQNLNHDAMYWYRQDPGQGLRLIYYSQIVNDFQKGDIAEGYSVSREKKESFPLTVTSAQKNPTAFYLCASIRRGGNTEAFFGQGTRLTVV.

This clonotype was recorded many times. The chain carries TRBV29-1 and TRBJ2-7; no definite D call. Trimming stripped 7 bases from V and 0 bases from J, with 13 bases between. The CDR3 has 13 amino acids. The germline V gene encodes CDR1 SQVTM and CDR2 ANQGSEA. The CDR3 coding sequence is TGCAGCGCCGGCGGCGGTAGCTCCTACGAGCAGTACTTC. Amino acids: CSAGGGSSYEQYF.

This clonotype showed up just a few times. The chain uses TRBV25-1 and TRBJ1-6; D perhaps matches TRBD1 (6 bases). Germline assignment: CDR1 MGHDK and CDR2 SYGVNS. There are 17 residues in the CDR3. Trimming cost V 4 bases and J 0 bases, with 13 bases left between them. CDR3 sequence reads: CASSGQEKSSYNSPLHF. The CDR3 DNA reads TGTGCCAGCAGTGGACAGGAAAAGAGCTCCTATAATTCACCCCTCCACTTT.

In its sample, this clonotype was seen a few times. The genes are TRBV7-9 and TRBJ1-3; unclear D gene. There are 16 residues in the CDR3. The V and J ends lost 3 bases and 0 bases respectively, with 12 bases between them. Germline V gives CDR1 SEHNR, CDR2 FQNEAQ (reference sequence). CDR3 residues: CASSLLQKISGNTIYF. CDR3 bases: TGTGCCAGCAGCTTGTTACAGAAAATCTCTGGAAACACCATATATTTT.

This clonotype showed up many times. The rearrangement uses TRBV7-9 and TRBJ1-2; D is possibly TRBD1 (6 bases). V was pared by 3 bases and J by 7 bases, with 9 bases between. Germline V gene data show CDR1 as SEHNR and CDR2 as FQNEAQ (reference sequence). The CDR3 runs 12 residues. CDR3 coding DNA: TGTGCCAGCAGCTTCTTGGACAGTGGCTACACCTTC. Translating gives CASSFLDSGYTF.

This clonotype showed up just a few times. The rearrangement links TRBV6-5 to TRBJ1-1; tentative D call: TRBD1 (6 bases). With 5 bases removed from V and 4 bases from J, the gap between germline ends came to 14 bases. CDR1 and CDR2 (germline): MNHEY, SVGAGI. The CDR3 runs 14 residues. The CDR3 DNA is TGTGCCAGCAGTCAACAGGGATCGGGCACTGAAGCTTTCTTT. Its protein is CASSQQGSGTEAFF.

The J gene is TRBJ1-6, the V gene TRBV10-3; 7 nucleotides align to TRBD1. CDR3 length equals 17 residues. The germline V gene has CDR1 ENHRY and CDR2 SYGVKD. The V and J ends lost 10 bases and 0 bases, in that order; junction bases with no gene match: 12. The CDR3 DNA is TGTGCCAGCAGATCGGACAGGACCAGCTCCTATAATTCACCCCTCCACTTT. Its protein product is CASRSDRTSSYNSPLHF.

The CDR3 DNA sequence: TGTGCCAGCAGTGCGCGGACAGGGTCCACTGAAGCTTTCTTT. Translated, it gives CASSARTGSTEAFF. The chain has TRBV12-3 or TRBV12-4 and TRBJ1-1, with 8 bases aligning to TRBD1. After removal of 5 bases from V and 4 bases from J, the junction contained 6 bases not matched to a gene. The CDR3 contains 14 residues.

This clonotype was seen a handful of times. This rearrangement joins TRBV2 to TRBJ1-1; D uncertain. Germline V CDR1 and CDR2: SNHLY, FYNNEI. The CDR3 spans 15 residues. Between the trimmed V and J ends, which lost 5 bases and 7 bases, there was a span of 20 bases. DNA for the CDR3: TGTGCCAGCAGTCCTGCGGCCCTGGTTTTGAATGAAGCTTTCTTT. Translated, it gives CASSPAALVLNEAFF.

This clonotype was counted only a few times. V is TRBV20-1 and J is TRBJ2-5; possibly TRBD1 for D (6 bases). This CDR3 is built from 13 residues. Germline assignment: CDR1 DFQATT and CDR2 SNEGSKA (reference sequence). V gave up 6 bases and J gave up 0 bases, with 11 bases separating them. CDR3 loop: CSAGDTYQETQYF. As DNA, the CDR3 is TGCAGTGCCGGGGACACCTACCAAGAGACCCAGTACTTC.

Note on this clonotype: At one end the junction does not follow the germline gene, possibly because of a read error. V gene TRBV11-2 combines with J gene TRBJ1-4; D is unresolved. CDR3 size: 15 residues. Germline lookup yields CDR1 SGHAT and CDR2 FQNNGV. The CDR3 nucleotides read TGTGCCAGCAGTGAATTAGGAGCAACTAATGAAGAACTGTTTTTT. Translation gives CASSELGATNEELFF.

CDR3 protein: CAISESTLGTQPQHF. CDR3 coding DNA: TGTGCCATCAGTGAGTCCACATTGGGGACTCAGCCCCAGCATTTT. J is TRBJ1-5 and V is TRBV10-3; D is possibly TRBD1 (5 bases). Trimming cost V 0 bases and J 6 bases, with 12 bases left between them. The germline gives CDR1 ENHRY, CDR2 SYGVKD. The CDR3 consists of 15 residues.

This clonotype was observed many times. The V call is TRBV7-2, the J call TRBJ2-7, with D hard to call. The germline V gene encodes CDR1 SGHTA and CDR2 FQGNSA. CDR3 size: 13 residues. The ends were cut back, 3 bases at V and 0 bases at J, with 6 bases in the middle. The CDR3 protein is CASSLRLSYEQYF. Written as DNA, the CDR3 is TGTGCCAGCAGCTTGCGTCTCTCCTACGAGCAGTACTTC.

The chain employs TRBV2 and TRBJ1-4; 8 positions match TRBD1. CDR3 size: 12 residues. V was clipped by 6 bases and J by 17 bases; unmatched bases: 11. Germline V gene lookup returns CDR1 SNHLY and CDR2 FYNNEI. CDR3 residues: CASRLVQGAVFF. Written as DNA, the CDR3 is TGTGCCAGCAGGTTAGTCCAGGGGGCTGTTTTTTTT.

For this clonotype: A read error may be the cause here, since a much bigger clone is one base away. The V and J genes are TRBV19 and TRBJ1-5; D gene uncertain. The germline V gene has CDR1 LNHDA and CDR2 SQIVND (reference sequence). CDR3 length: 14 residues. CDR3 DNA: TGTGCCGGTAGTAAGGCAGGATTCAATCAGCCCCAGCATTTT. Its protein is CAGSKAGFNQPQHF.

This clonotype was recorded at least ten times. This sequence joins TRBV2 and TRBJ1-1, with D uncertain. From germline, CDR1 is SNHLY and CDR2 FYNNEI. The CDR3 runs to 13 residues. Between the trimmed V and J ends, which lost 4 bases and 3 bases, there was a span of 9 bases. CDR3 DNA: TGTGCCAGCAGTGTCGGGAGGGACACTGAAGCTTTCTTT. Residues: CASSVGRDTEAFF.

On this clonotype itself: A much more abundant neighbour one base away suggests this may be a read error. The V gene is TRBV20-1, the J gene TRBJ1-3; D is ambiguous. Germline-derived CDR1 and CDR2 are DFQATT and SNEGSKA (reference sequence). The CDR3 contains 13 residues. V gave up 3 bases and J gave up 0 bases, with 6 bases separating them. This CDR3 reads CSARSISGNTIYF. In DNA, the CDR3 is TGCAGTGCTAGGTCCATCTCTGGAAACACCATATATTTT.

The count of this clonotype is one. V usage is TRBV6-6 and J usage is TRBJ1-1, with a tentative D call TRBD1 (5 bases). Germline loops: CDR1 MNHNY, CDR2 SVGAGI (reference sequence). The CDR3 is made up of 15 amino acids. Deletions cut 6 bases from V and 1 base from J, with 15 bases between. In DNA, the CDR3 is TGTGCCAGCAGCGTCAGCCCGCAGGGGAACACTGAAGCTTTCTTT. This translates into CASSVSPQGNTEAFF.

This clonotype was seen repeatedly, ten times or more. The chain links TRBV12-3 or TRBV12-4 to TRBJ1-4, with a possible D match to TRBD1 (5 bases). This CDR3 contains 13 residues. The germline V and J ends were trimmed by 7 bases and 8 bases, with 14 bases remaining between them. Written as DNA, the CDR3 is TGTGCCAGCAAAGGGGACGTACACGAAAAACTGTTTTTT. It codes for CASKGDVHEKLFF.

J is TRBJ2-7 and V is TRBV10-3; the match to TRBD2 covers 13 bases. Losses at the gene ends were 6 bases for V and 2 bases for J; bases not matched to a gene: 10. The length of the CDR3 is 17 residues. Germline-derived CDR1 and CDR2 are ENHRY and SYGVKD. CDR3 loop: CAISVLGLAGVAYEQYF. The CDR3 region has the DNA TGTGCCATCAGCGTTCTTGGACTAGCGGGAGTGGCCTACGAGCAGTACTTC.

This clonotype was seen a single time. J is TRBJ2-7 and V is TRBV20-1; D perhaps matches TRBD2 (5 bases). The CDR3 spans 13 residues. Germline V gene lookup returns CDR1 DFQATT and CDR2 SNEGSKA (reference sequence). V lost 5 bases and J lost 6, with 17 bases in between. CDR3 in amino acids: CSAQASSWGEQYF. In DNA form, the CDR3 reads TGCAGTGCTCAGGCTAGCTCTTGGGGCGAGCAGTACTTC.

The chain is built from TRBV7-4 and TRBJ2-7, with D possibly called TRBD1 or TRBD2 (7 bases each). Between the trimmed V and J ends, which lost 3 bases and 3 bases, there was a span of 18 bases. Germline V gene data show CDR1 as SGHVT and CDR2 as SQSDAQ. The CDR3 has 16 amino acids. CDR3 amino acids: CASSFEGGDSFYEQYF. The DNA for the CDR3 is TGTGCCAGCAGCTTTGAGGGAGGGGACAGCTTCTACGAGCAGTACTTC.